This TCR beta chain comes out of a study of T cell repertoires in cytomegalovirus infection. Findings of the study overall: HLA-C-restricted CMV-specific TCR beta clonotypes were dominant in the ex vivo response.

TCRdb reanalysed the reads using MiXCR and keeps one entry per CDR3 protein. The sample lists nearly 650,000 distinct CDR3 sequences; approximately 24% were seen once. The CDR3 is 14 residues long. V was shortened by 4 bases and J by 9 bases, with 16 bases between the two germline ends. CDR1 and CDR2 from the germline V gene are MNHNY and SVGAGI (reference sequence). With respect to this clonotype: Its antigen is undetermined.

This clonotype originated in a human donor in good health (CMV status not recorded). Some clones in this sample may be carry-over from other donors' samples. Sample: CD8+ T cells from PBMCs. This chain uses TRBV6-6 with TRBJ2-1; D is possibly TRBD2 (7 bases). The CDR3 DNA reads TGTGCCAGCAGTTTAGGGGGGGTAGGTAGTGAGCAGTTCTTC. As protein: CASSLGGVGSEQFF.